The entry that follows covers one TCR beta chain sequence. Normal lung was sampled as far from the tumour as possible, at least 3 cm. DNA was extracted from unsorted cell suspensions stored frozen. Some clones are missing from TCRdb's copy, which holds only in-frame ones; the method was immunoSEQ multiplex PCR. The sample gives some 1,800 clones, around four fifths of which show up once; roughly 20% is in the top ten. The data are from a study of immune cell composition in non-small cell lung cancer. The germline V gene encodes CDR1 SQVTM and CDR2 ANQGSEA. The J segment lost 2 bases and the V segment lost 7 bases, leaving 6 bases of the junction unmatched. The CDR3 is 14 residues long.

The clonotype comes from a human donor with non-small cell lung cancer. Sequenced input: non-adjacent lung tissue. This chain links TRBV29-1 with TRBJ1-4; 8 nucleotides match TRBD1. The CDR3 coding sequence is TGCAGCGGCCGCAGACAGGGGACTAATGAAAAACTGTTTTTT. This sequence encodes CSGRRQGTNEKLFF.